This T cell receptor (beta chain) was recovered during a study of OX40 agonist ivuxolimab in advanced cancers. General study findings and limits: In a subset of nonresponders, normalized T-cell clonal expansion was also low.

This CDR3 is 16 amino acids long. The V gene lost 3 bases and the J gene lost 3 bases, with 15 bases spanning the gap. Germline-derived CDR1 and CDR2 are MGHRA and YSYEKL. Regarding this clone: Its cognate antigen is unknown.

Measured with immunoSEQ multiplex PCR; TCRdb has only the in-frame clones, and not every one. The sample yields 25,000 to 35,000 clones, less than 90% seen once. The sequencing here drew on CD4+ or CD8+ T cells sorted from blood, taken in a trial of the OX40 agonist ivuxolimab. The receptor was derived from an adult with an advanced solid tumor such as melanoma, head and neck, liver or kidney cancer. The chain employs TRBV4-1 and TRBJ1-5; no reliable D call. This CDR3 is CASSHEYGQTNQPQHF. The CDR3 DNA is TGCGCCAGCAGCCACGAATATGGGCAGACCAATCAGCCCCAGCATTTT.